The text below deals with one T cell receptor beta chain. The CDR3 totals 17 residues. This sample was included in a study of CD8 T cells in Susac syndrome. FACS enriched CD8+ TEMRA cells, while bulk CD8+ and CD4+ were negatively isolated. cDNA came from roughly 0.47 to 1 ug RNA primed by random hexamers. One entry per CDR3 protein, called by TCRdb with MiXCR from the immunoSEQ multiplex PCR reads. The data hold 120,000 to 150,000 distinct CDR3 sequences, with nearly 95% observed a single time. The clonotype comes from a human donor in good health. V and J are TRBV21-1 and TRBJ2-1; the tabulated D call, TRBD1, remains unverified against the DNA. TRBV21-1 is shown as a pseudogene. The sample was CD8+ T cells from PBMCs. The CDR3 sequence is CASSKAGRDRGLNEQFF. The CDR3, as DNA: TGTGCCAGCAGCAAAGCCGGCAGGGACAGGGGGCTTAATGAGCAGTTCTTC.